This TCR beta chain was retrieved from a study of cytomegalovirus exposure and HLA in healthy donors. Study-level points and caveats: Most of the TCR beta V segments (in an earlier analysis) were productive either about 87% or about 30% of the time.

A word on this clone: The antigen is not known.

Donors were nominally healthy when sampled, though unrecorded immune exposures were likely. Vbeta (60) and Jbeta (13) primers were used in the PCR. Sequencing used immunoSEQ multiplex PCR; TCRdb keeps in-frame clones, though not all of them. Among over 90,000 clones listed, around 64% were seen once. The sequence came from a man in his 60s in good health and CMV-seronegative. The sample was PBMCs.

The CDR3 DNA sequence: TGTGCCAGCAGCACGCGACTAGCGGGAATGTACGAGCAGTACTTC. Protein product: CASSTRLAGMYEQYF. This rearrangement joins TRBV13 to TRBJ2-7; 11 positions agree with TRBD2. CDR3 length: 15 amino acids. Germline V gives CDR1 PRHDT, CDR2 FYEKMQ (reference sequence). After removal of 5 bases from V and 4 bases from J, the junction contained 7 bases not matched to a gene.